This TCR beta chain came from a study of cytomegalovirus exposure and HLA in healthy donors. Study-wide context: Samples from HLA-typed donors yielded about 85 million unique TCRs in an early data release.

Worth noting for this clone: Its antigen is not known.

Study-level findings and limits: Reports indicate that TCR beta sequences accurately predicted the HLA-A and HLA-B alleles of most subjects. Researchers catalogued some 160 TCR beta chains as cytomegalovirus-associated.

V gave up 3 bases and J gave up 6 bases, with 9 bases separating them. Germline values: CDR1 MDHEN, CDR2 SYDVKM. The CDR3 loop spans 13 amino acids. The PCR had 60 Vbeta and 13 Jbeta primers. Assay used: immunoSEQ multiplex PCR; TCRdb lists only in-frame clones, some missing. The sample contains some 180,000 clones, about 77% of which appear only once. The clonotype was recovered from a female donor in good health and CMV-seronegative. The chain combines TRBV28 with TRBJ2-4, with a weak D call TRBD2 (7 bases). The sample was PBMCs. The CDR3 region has the DNA TGTGCCAGCAGTTTGGCGGGGGCAAACATTCAGTACTTC. Its protein is CASSLAGANIQYF.